The present entry profiles one T cell receptor beta chain with its context. This clonotype turned up a few times. Its antigen is not yet known. No quality values exist for individual bases; no much larger clone is one base distant. The sample belongs to a study of human T cells and chemical hapten exposure (dated by TCRdb to 2020 to 2022). Study-wide context: For sensitization, 2% DPC in acetone was applied to a roughly 2 cm by roughly 2 cm area of upper inner arm skin. Blood samples were taken from patients before sensitization (week 0) and at 2, 6 and about 24 weeks after DPC sensitization. Patch testing was done on the upper back using Finn chambers containing 0.01% DPC, and results were scored after 6 days according to International Contact Dermatitis Research Group standards. Blood for TCR sequencing was provided by twenty-nine alopecia patients at one to four time points (pre-sensitization, 2, 6 and 24 weeks). Libraries were pooled for sequencing, and per-sample TCR yields varied mainly because of small differences in library volumes within the pool. Peripheral blood TCR repertoire changes were tracked in vivo in alopecia patients during primary and secondary sensitization to the hapten diphenylcyclopropenone (DPC). Weekly therapeutic DPC doses were additionally applied to the scalp of patients throughout the roughly 23-week study period. Most of the patients in the cohort were female, and the cohort covered alopecia areata with under or over 50% scalp involvement, alopecia totalis and alopecia universalis.

The time point label for this specimen denotes: patch test 2, 6 weeks after DPC sensitization. The sample's treatment or condition, from its label and the paper: therapeutic diphenylcyclopropenone sensitization with weekly scalp DPC. Blood at each patch-test visit was drawn before the patch test was applied. Eligible patients were aged 18 to 70, diagnosed with alopecia, deemed suitable for DPC therapy, and excluded if pregnant. Total RNA was isolated from unfractionated whole blood collected in Tempus Blood RNA tubes. Beyond this particular receptor, the publication reports: After repeated subsampling, changes were observed in the strength of the expansion versus patch-test correlation and in the threshold at which the correlation became significant. DPC sensitization did not change the number of TCRs with a frequency above 1 in 1000, and there was no evidence of changes in global repertoire structure. Patch test score was positively correlated with the number of PT1 expanded TCRs, with significance at thresholds 8, 16 and 32 but not at 4. Significantly more large CDR3 similarity clusters were formed by expanded TCRs than by pre-sensitization or healthy control sets, consistent with antigen-driven responses. Because every patient had alopecia, a presumed autoimmune disease, the patients' immune response might differ from that of healthy individuals.

The CDR3 has 15 amino acids, counting the end cysteine and phenylalanine. Only the CDR3 portion is preserved as DNA: 45 bases, with reading frame beginning at the first base. Trimming accounts for 2 bases at V and 0 bases at J, while the number of junction bases matched to no gene is 2. The library was made by RACE. TCRdb lists the instrument as NextSeq 500. During library preparation, unique molecular identifiers were attached to individual cDNA molecules so that TCRs could be counted quantitatively and reproducibly. From each blood RNA sample, both TCR alpha and TCR beta chains were sequenced. Regarding the original processing steps: The median number of TCRs per sample was 90,000 to 100,000, ranging from about 20,000 to 750,000. V, J and CDR3 annotation of the TCR reads was performed with the Decombinator software suite. For PS versus PT1 abundance plots, all samples were subsampled to the same number of TCRs (28,000). Expanded TCRs were defined as absent before sensitization and observed at least eight times at the 2-week time point. The raw public reads went through TCRdb reprocessing: fastp at Q25, MiXCR clone calling, in-frame beta chains kept. Rows with a matching CDR3 protein are joined into one entry that keeps the most common DNA and genes. What appears here as the V and J calls and clone size reflects TCRdb's work, not the paper's. The sample contains more than 110,000 distinct CDR3 sequences, 12% of them found a single time. Jointly, the top ten make up approximately 1.3% of the sample.

The sample was whole blood, taken in connection with sensitization to the hapten diphenylcyclopropenone (DPC). The chain couples TRBV12-3 or TRBV12-4 to TRBJ2-3, and TRBD2 aligns with 7 junction nucleotides. The sequence derives from a woman aged 50 to 65 with alopecia areata. Some clones in this sample may be carry-over from other donors' samples. The CDR3 protein: CASSLFGGSTDTQYF. Read as DNA, the sequence is TGTGCCAGCAGTTTATTCGGGGGGAGCACAGATACGCAGTATTTT.